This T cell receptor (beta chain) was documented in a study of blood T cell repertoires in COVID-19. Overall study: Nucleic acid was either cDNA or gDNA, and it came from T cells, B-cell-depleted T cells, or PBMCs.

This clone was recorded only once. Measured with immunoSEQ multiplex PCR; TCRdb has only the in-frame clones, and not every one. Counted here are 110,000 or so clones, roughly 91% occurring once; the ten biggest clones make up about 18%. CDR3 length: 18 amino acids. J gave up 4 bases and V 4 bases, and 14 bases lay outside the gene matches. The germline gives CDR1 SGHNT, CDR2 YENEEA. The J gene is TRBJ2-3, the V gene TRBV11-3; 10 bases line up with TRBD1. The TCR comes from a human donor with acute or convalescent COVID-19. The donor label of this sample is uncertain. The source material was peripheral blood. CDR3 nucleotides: TGTGCCAGCAGCTATGGGAATTCGGGACAGGGGTTCTCAGATACGCAGTATTTT. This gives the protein CASSYGNSGQGFSDTQYF.